This is a list of T cell receptor beta chains from one sample in a study of monozygotic twins with inflammatory bowel disease. TCRdb re-called the 5' RACE reads; every CDR3 protein appears as one record, without DNA. The record lists approximately 400,000 distinct CDR3 sequences, of which the ten most abundant hold 2% to 2.5%. Input material: blood. These receptors all stem from a human donor with ulcerative colitis or Crohn's disease, or a healthy co-twin of an affected twin (not recorded which). CDR3s include the opening cysteine and the closing phenylalanine or tryptophan. Each record gives: V gene, J gene, CDR3 protein.

V: TRBV18; J: TRBJ2-7; CDR3: CASSPGLAEGYEQYF
V: TRBV10-3; J: TRBJ2-1; CDR3: CAIRETGTGGNEQFF
V: TRBV27; J: TRBJ2-7; CDR3: CASSLRDTGAYEQYF
V: TRBV29-1; J: TRBJ2-5; CDR3: CSKGGVGETQYF
V: TRBV27; J: TRBJ2-7; CDR3: CASSPRTSYEQYF
V: TRBV28; J: TRBJ2-5; CDR3: CASSSPGPPETQYF
V: TRBV4-2; J: TRBJ2-2; CDR3: CASSQPNPGSGNTGELFF
V: TRBV11-2; J: TRBJ2-3; CDR3: CASSLSFGVGSTDTQYF
V: TRBV5-1; J: TRBJ2-7; CDR3: CASSLAPATSYEQYF
V: TRBV6-5; J: TRBJ1-5; CDR3: CASSLGYTGDQPQHF
V: TRBV7-2; J: TRBJ1-6; CDR3: CASSLGGGTNSPLHF
V: TRBV18; J: TRBJ1-4; CDR3: CASSPNTPEGEKLFF
V: TRBV12-3/TRBV12-4; J: TRBJ2-7; CDR3: CASSFRGALGEQYF
V: TRBV20-1; J: TRBJ1-2; CDR3: CSDIGTGYGYTF
V: TRBV7-8; J: TRBJ2-7; CDR3: CASSLGSRYEQYF
V: TRBV19; J: TRBJ2-5; CDR3: CASSIRVEVATQYF
V: TRBV20-1; J: TRBJ2-5; CDR3: CSAIRPSGRWEETQYF
V: TRBV5-1; J: TRBJ2-1; CDR3: CASRLAGGNEQFF
V: TRBV10-2; J: TRBJ1-1; CDR3: CASSGQGRSTEAFF
V: TRBV20-1; J: TRBJ2-1; CDR3: CSARARSRGGPPNEQFF
V: TRBV9; J: TRBJ2-7; CDR3: CASSAGSREQYF
V: TRBV12-3/TRBV12-4; J: TRBJ1-1; CDR3: CASRRQDATEAFF
V: TRBV7-2; J: TRBJ2-1; CDR3: CASSLGPTGLGVDEQFF
V: TRBV6-5; J: TRBJ1-2; CDR3: CASSYRERVRGYTF
V: TRBV29-1; J: TRBJ2-5; CDR3: CSVEEAAGTPKPQETQYF
V: TRBV11-3; J: TRBJ2-1; CDR3: CASSPRDRGNEQFF
V: TRBV7-9; J: TRBJ2-1; CDR3: CASSWATGSYNEQFF
V: TRBV6-6; J: TRBJ1-2; CDR3: CASSYDGTGDGYTF
V: TRBV7-3; J: TRBJ2-1; CDR3: CASSPSTGLLFF
V: TRBV5-1; J: TRBJ2-5; CDR3: CASSFTGGETQYF
V: TRBV6-1; J: TRBJ2-7; CDR3: CASSETLDRAYEQYF
V: TRBV15; J: TRBJ1-2; CDR3: CATSPDGPNYGYTF
V: TRBV28; J: TRBJ2-7; CDR3: CASSLFASREQYF
V: TRBV6-5; J: TRBJ2-1; CDR3: CASSFLAGEQFF
V: TRBV5-1; J: TRBJ1-1; CDR3: CASSPDRGYMNTEAFF
V: TRBV7-2; J: TRBJ2-5; CDR3: CASRGTRGGTQYF
V: TRBV7-2; J: TRBJ1-1; CDR3: CASSLVRGVEAFF
V: TRBV28; J: TRBJ2-5; CDR3: CASSPDGGSETQYF
V: TRBV11-2; J: TRBJ2-3; CDR3: CASSLRLITDTQYF
V: TRBV6-2/TRBV6-3; J: TRBJ2-6; CDR3: CASYSRSGQGGSGANVLTF
V: TRBV5-1; J: TRBJ1-2; CDR3: CASSLARGQTYGYTF
V: TRBV20-1; J: TRBJ2-1; CDR3: CSASTRQGYSSYNEQFF
V: TRBV4-3; J: TRBJ2-7; CDR3: CASSQDALGGLGIYEQYF
V: TRBV28; J: TRBJ2-1; CDR3: CASSFEYNEQFF
V: TRBV7-6; J: TRBJ2-1; CDR3: CASRVTTGDRSSYNEQFF
V: TRBV5-4; J: TRBJ2-2; CDR3: CASSLVPGLAGELFF